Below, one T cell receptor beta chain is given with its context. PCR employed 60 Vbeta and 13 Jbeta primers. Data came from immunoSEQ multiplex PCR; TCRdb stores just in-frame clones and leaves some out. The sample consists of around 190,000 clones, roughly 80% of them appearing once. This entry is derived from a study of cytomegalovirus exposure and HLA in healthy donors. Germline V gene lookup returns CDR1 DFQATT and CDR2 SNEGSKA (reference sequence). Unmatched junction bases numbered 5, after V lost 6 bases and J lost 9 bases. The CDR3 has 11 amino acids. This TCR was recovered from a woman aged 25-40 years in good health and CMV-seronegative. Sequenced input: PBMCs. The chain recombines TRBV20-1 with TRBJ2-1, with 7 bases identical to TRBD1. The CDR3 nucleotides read TGCAGTGCCGAACAGGGGAGTGAGCAGTTCTTC. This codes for CSAEQGSEQFF.